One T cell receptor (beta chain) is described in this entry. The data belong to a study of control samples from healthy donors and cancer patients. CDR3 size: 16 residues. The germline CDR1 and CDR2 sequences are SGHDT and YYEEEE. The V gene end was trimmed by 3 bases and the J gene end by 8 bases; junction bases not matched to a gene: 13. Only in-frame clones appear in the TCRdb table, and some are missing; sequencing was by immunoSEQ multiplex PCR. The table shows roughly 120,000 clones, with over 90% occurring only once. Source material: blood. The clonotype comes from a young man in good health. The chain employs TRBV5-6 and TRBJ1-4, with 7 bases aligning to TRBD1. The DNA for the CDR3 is TGTGCCAGCAGCTCAGCCGGGACAGAAGACCTCGAAAAACTGTTTTTT. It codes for CASSSAGTEDLEKLFF.